The 10 T cell receptor beta chains listed next were all sequenced from one sample in a study of shared clonotypes between healthy human individuals. Terminally differentiated effector memory CD45RA+ cells were excluded from the naive CD8 cells, which were CD45RO-negative and positively selected for CCR7. Sequencing was performed with immunoSEQ multiplex PCR; in TCRdb, only in-frame clones are kept and a portion is missing. The repertoire holds 2 million to 2.5 million clones, with roughly 91% as singletons. The sequenced material came from naive CD8+ T cells from PBMCs. Receptors originate from a man younger than 35 in good health. Some clones in this sample may be carry-over from other donors' samples.

This chain links TRBV7-9 with TRBJ1-3; weak D call: TRBD1 (5 bases). The CDR3 has 14 residues. Germline lookup yields CDR1 SEHNR and CDR2 FQNEAQ (reference sequence). Trimming left V 6 bases short and J 1 base short, with 10 bases between. Written as DNA, the CDR3 is TGTGCCAGCAGGGAGGGGTGGTCTGGAAACACCATATATTTT. The encoded protein is CASREGWSGNTIYF.

This rearrangement joins TRBV30 to TRBJ1-2; no clear D. CDR1 and CDR2 (germline): GTSNPN, SVGIG (reference sequence). CDR3 size: 13 residues. Trimming stripped 2 bases from V and 5 bases from J, with 12 bases between. CDR3 sequence: CAWSQRIRYGYTF. As DNA, the CDR3 is TGTGCCTGGAGTCAGAGGATTCGGTATGGCTACACCTTC.

As to this clone: Other DNA sequences from this sample encode an identical CDR3 as well. The V and J genes are TRBV28 and TRBJ2-7; D unclear. This CDR3 is built from 13 residues. Trimming took 5 bases from V and 1 from J, leaving 9 bases between them. Germline V gives CDR1 MDHEN, CDR2 SYDVKM. The CDR3 spells CASSPSRSYEQYF. CDR3 nucleotide sequence: TGTGCCAGCAGTCCCAGTCGGTCCTACGAGCAGTACTTC.

This chain joins TRBV5-4 and TRBJ2-7; D gene ambiguous. The V end lost 0 bases, the J end lost 5 bases, and 6 bases lay between the germline ends. Germline CDR1 reads SGHNT; CDR2 reads YYREEE (reference sequence). The CDR3 is made up of 12 amino acids. CDR3 nucleotides: TGTGCCAGCAGCTTGGACCCTAACGAGCAGTACTTC. It is translated as CASSLDPNEQYF.

V is TRBV9 and J is TRBJ1-4; 7 bases map to TRBD1. The CDR3 has 15 amino acids. CDR1 and CDR2 (germline): SGDLS, YYNGEE. Trimming at V came to 0 bases and at J to 4 bases, leaving 3 bases not matched to a gene. The CDR3 DNA is TGTGCCAGCAGCGTAGACGGGACAGATAATGAAAAACTGTTTTTT. Protein: CASSVDGTDNEKLFF.

The rearrangement joins TRBV27 to TRBJ1-2; D ambiguous. Germline CDR1 reads MNHEY; CDR2 reads SMNVEV (reference sequence). V lost 4 bases and J 8 bases, leaving 23 bases between the germline ends. The CDR3 is 16 amino acids. The CDR3 nucleotides are TGTGCCAGCAGTTCCTATTCCCTGGACGGGGAGGAAGGCTACACCTTC. Its protein is CASSSYSLDGEEGYTF.

The chain employs TRBV7-2 and TRBJ2-3; 14 nucleotides agree with TRBD2. The V gene's germline CDR1 is SGHTA and CDR2 FQGNSA. The V segment lost 5 bases and the J segment 3 bases; nucleotides outside the gene matches: 7. This CDR3 has 17 amino acids. The CDR3 nucleotides read TGTGCCAGCAGCAAGACTAGCGGGAGGGCCGTGACAGATACGCAGTATTTT. It is translated as CASSKTSGRAVTDTQYF.

Here the CDR3 DNA reads TGTGCCAGCAGCCCGAGAGCGGGAGCCACAGATACGCAGTATTTT. Its protein is CASSPRAGATDTQYF. The J gene is TRBJ2-3, the V gene TRBV7-8, with TRBD2 identical over 8 bases. The V gene's germline CDR1 is SGHVS and CDR2 FQNEAQ. J gave up 2 bases and V 5 bases, and 6 bases lay outside the gene matches. The CDR3 is made up of 15 amino acids.

This clone showed up just a few times. The chain joins TRBV7-8 to TRBJ1-1, with D unresolved. This CDR3 contains 13 residues. Germline-derived CDR1 and CDR2 are SGHVS and FQNEAQ. The V end lost 4 bases, the J end lost 4 bases, and 10 bases lay between the germline ends. In DNA form, the CDR3 reads TGTGCCAGCAGCTCAATGGTCTCCACTGAAGCTTTCTTT. The encoded protein is CASSSMVSTEAFF. Full variable domain (rest looked up from reference TRBV7-8 and TRBJ1-1): GAGVSQSPRYKVAKRGQDVALRCDPISGHVSLFWYQQALGQGPEFLTYFQNEAQLDKSGLPSDRFFAERPEGSVSTLKIQRTQQEDSAVYLCASSSMVSTEAFFGQGTRLTVV.

This clone has only one observation. J is TRBJ2-3 and V is TRBV9; D could derive from TRBD1 or TRBD2 (5 bases each). V gave up 0 bases and J gave up 5 bases, with 13 bases separating them. There are 15 residues in the CDR3. CDR1 SGDLS and CDR2 YYNGEE come from the germline V gene. CDR3 sequence (DNA): TGTGCCAGCAGCGTAGGGGGGTACAGCCTAGATACGCAGTATTTT. Its translation: CASSVGGYSLDTQYF.